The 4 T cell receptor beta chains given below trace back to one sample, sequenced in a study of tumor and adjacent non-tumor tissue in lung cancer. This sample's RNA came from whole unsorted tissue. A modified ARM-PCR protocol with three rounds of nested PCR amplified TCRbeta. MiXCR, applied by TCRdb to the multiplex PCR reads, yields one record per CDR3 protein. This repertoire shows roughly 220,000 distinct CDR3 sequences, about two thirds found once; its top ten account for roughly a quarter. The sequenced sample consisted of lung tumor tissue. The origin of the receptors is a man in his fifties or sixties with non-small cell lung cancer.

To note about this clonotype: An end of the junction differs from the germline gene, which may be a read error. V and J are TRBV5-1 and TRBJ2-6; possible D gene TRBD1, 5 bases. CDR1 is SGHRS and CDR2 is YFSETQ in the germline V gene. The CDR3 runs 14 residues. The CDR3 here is CASNPNAGAYVLTF. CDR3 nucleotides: TGCGCCAGCAACCCGAACGCTGGGGCCTACGTCCTGACTTTC. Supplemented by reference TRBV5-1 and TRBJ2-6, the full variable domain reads KAGVTQTPRYLIKTRGQQVTLSCSPISGHRSVSWYQQTPGQGLQFLFEYFSETQRNKGNFPGRFSGRQFSNSRSEMNVSTLELGDSALYLCASNPNAGAYVLTFGAGSRLTVL.

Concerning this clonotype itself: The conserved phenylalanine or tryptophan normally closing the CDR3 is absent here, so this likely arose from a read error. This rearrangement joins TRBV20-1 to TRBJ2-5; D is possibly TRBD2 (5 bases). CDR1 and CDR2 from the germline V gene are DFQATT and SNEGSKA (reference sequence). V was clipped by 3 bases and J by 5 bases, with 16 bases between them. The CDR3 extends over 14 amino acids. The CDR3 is CSARPLTRTETQYL. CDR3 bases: TGCAGTGCTAGGCCCCTTACTAGAACGGAGACCCAGTACTTG.

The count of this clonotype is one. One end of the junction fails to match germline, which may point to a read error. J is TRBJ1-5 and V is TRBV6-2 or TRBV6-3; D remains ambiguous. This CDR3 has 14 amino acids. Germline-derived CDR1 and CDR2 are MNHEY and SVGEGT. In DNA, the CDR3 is TGTGCCAGCAGATCTGAAGTTAGCAGTCAGCCCCAGCATTTT. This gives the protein CASRSEVSSQPQHF.

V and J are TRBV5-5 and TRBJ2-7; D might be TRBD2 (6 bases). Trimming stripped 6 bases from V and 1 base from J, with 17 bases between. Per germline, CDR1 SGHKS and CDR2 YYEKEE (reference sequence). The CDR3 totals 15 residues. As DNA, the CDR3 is TGTGCCAGCACCTTACCGGCTAGCGAGTCCTACGAGCAGTACTTC. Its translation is CASTLPASESYEQYF.